The rows below give T cell receptor beta chains drawn from one sample of a study of blood T cell repertoires in COVID-19. Only in-frame clones appear in the TCRdb table, and some are missing; sequencing was by immunoSEQ multiplex PCR. The table records 95,000 to 100,000 clones, around 74% of them present only once. Sequencing was carried out using peripheral blood. The receptors stem from an elderly woman with active or convalescent COVID-19. Both conserved end residues are part of each CDR3. The D gene is left open where the match is weak. Size tells how often a clone was seen (once, few, many) or the class of an expanded clone, and some rows leave it out.

TRBV6-6,NA,TRBJ2-1,TRBD2,CASSQGLAGGDNEQFF,TGTGCCAGCAGCCAAGGACTAGCGGGAGGGGACAATGAGCAGTTCTTC
TRBV10-3,NA,TRBJ2-5,NA,CAISVGTETQYF,TGTGCCATCAGTGTGGGCACCGAGACCCAGTACTTC
TRBV10-3,once,TRBJ1-5,NA,CAITGGGGNQPQHF,TGTGCCATCACCGGAGGGGGGGGCAATCAGCCCCAGCATTTT
TRBV12-5,few,TRBJ2-2,TRBD1,CASGLGTGGTGELFF,TGTGCTAGTGGTTTGGGGACAGGGGGCACCGGGGAGCTGTTTTTT
TRBV28,once,TRBJ1-1,TRBD1,CASSPRTGGGTEAFF,TGTGCCAGCAGTCCGAGGACAGGGGGCGGCACTGAAGCTTTCTTT
TRBV7-7,NA,TRBJ2-5,TRBD2,CASSPGTTKTQYF,TGTGCCAGCAGCCCCGGGACTACGAAGACCCAGTACTTC
TRBV19,NA,TRBJ1-5,NA,CASSIDLQPQHF,TGTGCCAGTAGTATAGATCTTCAGCCCCAGCATTTT
TRBV2,NA,TRBJ1-1,NA,CASSFSPGIEAFF,TGTGCCAGCAGTTTTTCTCCGGGAATTGAAGCTTTCTTT
TRBV28,NA,TRBJ1-5,NA,CASSFLDSNQPQHF,TGTGCCAGCAGTTTTTTAGATAGCAATCAGCCCCAGCATTTT
TRBV4-1,few,TRBJ2-7,TRBD1,CASSQVVRTGEQYF,TGCGCCAGCAGCCAAGTTGTAAGGACAGGGGAGCAGTACTTC
TRBV2,NA,TRBJ1-1,TRBD1,CASTWTGGVTEAFF,TGTGCCAGCACCTGGACAGGGGGCGTCACTGAAGCTTTCTTT
TRBV24-1,few,TRBJ2-7,TRBD2,CATSVASGRGAYEQYF,TGTGCCACCAGTGTTGCCAGCGGGAGAGGGGCCTACGAGCAGTACTTC
TRBV18,NA,TRBJ1-6,TRBD1,CASSRDRGGSPLHF,TGTGCCAGCTCACGGGACAGGGGAGGTTCACCCCTCCACTTT
TRBV15,few,TRBJ1-1,TRBD1,CATSRDGQGSTEAFF,TGTGCCACCAGCAGAGATGGACAGGGGAGTACTGAAGCTTTCTTT